The clone carrying this TCR beta chain was found a few times. Its specificity is not known. These data originate in a study of T-cell reconstitution after alpha-beta-depleted transplantation in children. Findings and limits, study-wide: In patients about two months after transplant, alpha-beta T cells reportedly arose from several hundred expanded graft clones. When one year had passed after transplant, most T-cell counts and diversity came from newly produced T cells.

Unique molecular identifiers were incorporated into the prepared TCRbeta library. TCRdb redid the calling of the PCR reads with MiXCR, one entry per CDR3 protein. The sample lists hundreds of thousands of distinct CDR3 sequences; approximately 19% were seen once. V lost 7 bases to trimming and J lost 1 base; unmatched junction nucleotides: 19. Germline assignment: CDR1 MDHEN and CDR2 SYDVKM. The CDR3 extends over 20 amino acids. The chain links TRBV28 to TRBJ2-1, with TRBD2 identical over 10 bases. The sample in question was PBMCs, mostly from graft donor cells, obtained 360 days after TCRalphabeta/CD19-depleted stem cell transplant. The sequence was obtained from a male patient under 10 years old who had a stem cell transplant for acute lymphoblastic leukemia, so the T cells may come from the graft donor. The CDR3 region is CASNPPNSGGYKRSYNEQFF. CDR3 nucleotide sequence: TGTGCCAGCAATCCCCCTAATAGCGGGGGGTACAAGAGATCCTACAATGAGCAGTTCTTC.